This passage covers 13 T cell receptor beta chains from one sample sequenced in a study of control samples from healthy donors and cancer patients. TCRdb's table, derived via immunoSEQ multiplex PCR, lists solely in-frame clones and lacks some. The sample holds 150,000 or so clones, 91% seen once. The sample comprised blood. Source of these receptors: a young man in good health.

The chain combines TRBV9 with TRBJ2-6, with D perhaps TRBD2 (6 bases). The CDR3 is 16 amino acids. Trimming left V 0 bases short and J 5 bases short, with 12 bases between. Looked up from germline, CDR1 is SGDLS and CDR2 is YYNGEE. The CDR3 is CASSVAGGYRANVLTF. The DNA for the CDR3 is TGTGCCAGCAGCGTAGCTGGGGGGTACCGGGCCAACGTCCTGACTTTC.

V is TRBV12-3 or TRBV12-4 and J is TRBJ2-2, with D unresolved. The V gene lost 3 bases and the J gene lost 6 bases, with 8 bases spanning the gap. This CDR3 has 13 amino acids. This CDR3 reads CASSFVVPGELFF. CDR3 bases: TGTGCCAGCAGTTTTGTGGTCCCCGGGGAGCTGTTTTTT.

About this clone itself: This sample also contains other DNA sequences that code for the same CDR3. V and J are TRBV10-3 and TRBJ1-4; unclear D gene. V dropped 0 bases and J dropped 5 bases, with 7 bases sitting between them. The CDR3 totals 14 residues. Germline V gene sequence: CDR1 ENHRY, CDR2 SYGVKD. The CDR3 DNA sequence: TGTGCCATCAGTGAGTCCGGCTTGAATGAAAAACTGTTTTTT. This translates into CAISESGLNEKLFF.

The genes are TRBV5-6 and TRBJ2-1; tentatively, D is TRBD1 (6 bases). V gave up 0 bases and J gave up 7 bases, with 11 bases separating them. The CDR3 contains 14 residues. CDR1 and CDR2 (germline): SGHDT, YYEEEE. CDR3 residues: CASSLEYRGNEQFF. CDR3 coding DNA: TGTGCCAGCAGCTTGGAGTATAGGGGGAATGAGCAGTTCTTC.

The chain uses TRBV2 and TRBJ2-1; 9 bases fit TRBD2. CDR3 size: 14 residues. The V gene end was trimmed by 7 bases and the J gene end by 8 bases; junction bases not matched to a gene: 9. Germline CDR1 is SNHLY and CDR2 is FYNNEI. The CDR3 region is CASMFLRGRDEQFF. The CDR3 nucleotides read TGTGCCAGCATGTTCCTTCGCGGGAGGGATGAGCAGTTCTTC.

The chain couples TRBV3-1 (or the pseudogene TRBV3-2) to TRBJ2-2, with D unclear. Trimming pared 1 base from V and 4 bases from J, leaving 4 bases between. The CDR3 contains 13 residues. CDR1 is LGHDT, CDR2 YNNKEL, per germline (reference sequence). The CDR3 spells CASSQVPTGELFF. CDR3 nucleotide sequence: TGTGCCAGCAGCCAAGTGCCCACCGGGGAGCTGTTTTTT.

The V gene is TRBV6-2 or TRBV6-3, the J gene TRBJ1-4; weak D call: TRBD1 (5 bases). Germline V gene data show CDR1 as MNHEY and CDR2 as SVGEGT. This CDR3 contains 15 residues. V lost 4 bases and J 7 bases, leaving 16 bases between the germline ends. CDR3 coding DNA: TGTGCCAGCAGTTCATCGGGGCGAGCCATTGAAAAACTGTTTTTT. Protein: CASSSSGRAIEKLFF.

This chain links TRBV5-1 with TRBJ2-5; D not resolved. The V and J ends lost 5 bases and 3 bases respectively, with 14 bases between them. CDR3 length: 14 residues. Germline V gene data show CDR1 as SGHRS and CDR2 as YFSETQ. The CDR3 loop reads CASRNRRTEETQYF. The DNA of the CDR3 is TGCGCCAGCAGAAATCGCCGCACGGAAGAGACCCAGTACTTC.

V usage is TRBV7-2 and J usage is TRBJ2-7; 8 bases agree with TRBD1. With V trimmed by 3 bases and J by 2 bases, 3 bases remained unmatched. The CDR3 totals 14 residues. Looked up from germline, CDR1 is SGHTA and CDR2 is FQGNSA. The CDR3 is CASSFDRGTYEQYF. DNA of the CDR3: TGTGCCAGCAGCTTCGACAGGGGAACCTACGAGCAGTACTTC.

On this clone: The sample contains more than one DNA sequence encoding this CDR3. The CDR3 protein is CASRLGQNTEAFF. CDR3 coding DNA: TGTGCCAGCAGACTCGGACAGAACACTGAAGCTTTCTTT. The genes are TRBV6-5 and TRBJ1-1; maybe TRBD1 (5 bases). Germline CDR1 and CDR2: MNHEY and SVGAGI. The V gene lost 6 bases and the J gene lost 1 base, with 9 bases spanning the gap. This CDR3 contains 13 residues.

The chain is built from TRBV3-1 (or the pseudogene TRBV3-2) and TRBJ1-1; 8 nucleotides align to TRBD1. Unmatched junction bases numbered 5, after V lost 0 bases and J lost 11 bases. Germline lookup yields CDR1 LGHDT and CDR2 YNNKEL (reference sequence). The CDR3 is 13 residues long. The CDR3 DNA follows: TGTGCCAGCAGCCAAGATGACAGGGGACGTGCTTTCTTT. Its translation is CASSQDDRGRAFF.

This clone was seen a single time. The rearrangement uses TRBV7-6 and TRBJ2-7; weak D call: TRBD1 (6 bases). The CDR3 consists of 15 residues. Trimming left V 5 bases short and J 2 bases short, with 16 bases between. Germline values: CDR1 SGHVS, CDR2 FNYEAQ. CDR3 sequence reads: CASSPRLGDTYEQYF. The CDR3 nucleotides are TGTGCCAGCAGCCCGCGATTGGGGGACACCTACGAGCAGTACTTC.

This chain connects TRBV19 to TRBJ1-4; the match to TRBD1 covers 7 bases. The CDR3 has 14 amino acids. The germline CDR1 and CDR2 sequences are LNHDA and SQIVND (reference sequence). V was pared by 5 bases and J by 5 bases, with 5 bases of the junction left unmatched. The DNA of the CDR3 is TGTGCCAGTAGTTTAGGGGGCATGAATGAAAAACTGTTTTTT. It encodes CASSLGGMNEKLFF. The variable domain in full, with the rest retrieved from reference TRBV19 and TRBJ1-4, is DGGITQSPKYLFRKEGQNVTLSCEQNLNHDAMYWYRQDPGQGLRLIYYSQIVNDFQKGDIAEGYSVSREKKESFPLTVTSAQKNPTAFYLCASSLGGMNEKLFFGSGTQLSVL.